The 24 T cell receptor beta chains in this list originate from one sample, sequenced in a study of cytomegalovirus exposure and HLA in healthy donors. It was with 60 Vbeta and 13 Jbeta primers that the PCR ran. Measured with immunoSEQ multiplex PCR; TCRdb has only the in-frame clones, and not every one. The sample includes approximately 150,000 clones, 77% of them seen just once. Sequenced sample: PBMCs. The receptors come from a woman aged 60-70 years in good health and CMV-seronegative.

This clone was observed a handful of times. The chain is built from TRBV1 and TRBJ2-1; the table's D call of TRBD2 was not tested on the DNA. TRBV1 is a known pseudogene. The CDR3 consists of 18 residues. CDR3 region: CTSSQGGTSGRTTNEQFF. CDR3 DNA: TGCACCAGCAGCCAAGGTGGGACTAGCGGGAGGACAACCAATGAGCAGTTCTTC.

This clone appeared a single time. The chain employs TRBV2 and TRBJ2-7; D unresolved. Germline V gene lookup returns CDR1 SNHLY and CDR2 FYNNEI. Between the trimmed V and J ends, which lost 5 bases and 6 bases, there was a span of 5 bases. CDR3 length: 10 residues. The CDR3, as DNA: TGTGCCAGCAGTCGGAGCGAGCAGTACTTC. Translating gives CASSRSEQYF. Combining the CDR3 with reference TRBV2 and TRBJ2-7 gives the whole variable domain EPEVTQTPSHQVTQMGQEVILRCVPISNHLYFYWYRQILGQKVEFLVSFYNNEISEKSEIFDDQFSVERPDGSNFTLKIRSTKLEDSAMYFCASSRSEQYFGPGTRLTVT.

V is TRBV27 and J is TRBJ1-2, with 7 bases lining up with TRBD1. The ends lost 5 bases at V and 7 bases at J; junction bases unmatched: 4. The CDR3 totals 12 residues. Germline CDR1 is MNHEY and CDR2 is SMNVEV (reference sequence). The CDR3 nucleotides read TGTGCCAGCAGTGCGACAGGGACTGGCTACACCTTC. Its translation is CASSATGTGYTF.

The V and J genes are TRBV25-1 and TRBJ1-4; no definite D call. Germline V gene data show CDR1 as MGHDK and CDR2 as SYGVNS. Trimming pared 0 bases from V and 8 bases from J, leaving 13 bases between. The CDR3 totals 15 residues. This chain's CDR3 is CASSEYGWVSEKLFF. The CDR3, as DNA: TGTGCCAGCAGTGAATACGGGTGGGTCTCGGAAAAACTGTTTTTT.

This chain connects TRBV16 to TRBJ1-2; 8 bases line up with TRBD1. The CDR3 covers 16 residues. V shed 5 bases, J shed 3 bases, and the junction held 11 bases outside the gene matches. Germline-derived CDR1 and CDR2 are KGHSY and FQNENV. CDR3 DNA sequence: TGTGCCAGCAGCTTACCGCAGGGGGCTAAAGACTATGGCTACACCTTC. Amino acid sequence: CASSLPQGAKDYGYTF.

The chain employs TRBV29-1 and TRBJ2-1; 8 bases agree with TRBD2. V shed 8 bases and J 6 bases; nucleotides not matched to a gene: 6. The CDR3 spans 12 residues. Germline CDR1 and CDR2: SQVTM and ANQGSEA. The CDR3 spells CSQPGGGNEQFF. The CDR3 DNA reads TGCAGCCAACCGGGGGGGGGCAATGAGCAGTTCTTC.

CDR3 nucleotides: TGTGCCAGCAGTCCACTAGCGACGAATGAGCAGTTCTTC. This codes for CASSPLATNEQFF. This rearrangement joins TRBV27 to TRBJ2-1; 7 bases line up with TRBD2. Germline V gives CDR1 MNHEY, CDR2 SMNVEV (reference sequence). The CDR3 runs 13 residues. V trimming: 5 bases; J trimming: 7 bases; junction bases outside the gene matches: 5.

This chain connects TRBV28 to TRBJ2-7; TRBD2 might be the D (6 bases). The CDR3 has 14 residues. Looked up from germline, CDR1 is MDHEN and CDR2 is SYDVKM. Trimming took 0 bases from V and 4 from J, leaving 10 bases between them. CDR3 residues: CASSLWGGAYEQYF. Here the CDR3 DNA reads TGTGCCAGCAGTTTATGGGGGGGTGCTTACGAGCAGTACTTC. Using reference TRBV28 and TRBJ2-7 for the parts outside the CDR3, the full variable domain is DVKVTQSSRYLVKRTGEKVFLECVQDMDHENMFWYRQDPGLGLRLIYFSYDVKMKEKGDIPEGYSVSREKKERFSLILESASTNQTSMYLCASSLWGGAYEQYFGPGTRLTVT.

The chain combines TRBV9 with TRBJ1-2, with D possibly TRBD1 on 5 matching bases. The CDR3 is 14 amino acids. Germline CDR1 and CDR2: SGDLS and YYNGEE. The V gene lost 4 bases and the J gene lost 3 bases, with 13 bases spanning the gap. The CDR3 sequence: CASSHVGGYYGYTF. The DNA for the CDR3 is TGTGCCAGCAGCCACGTGGGGGGATACTATGGCTACACCTTC.

This chain links TRBV18 with TRBJ1-5; maybe TRBD1 (5 bases). Germline CDR1 and CDR2: KGHSH and LQKENI. This CDR3 spans 14 amino acids. The germline V and J ends were trimmed by 2 bases and 5 bases, with 10 bases remaining between them. The CDR3 region has the DNA TGTGCCAGCTCACCAGGGCAGGGTCATCAGCCCCAGCATTTT. Residues: CASSPGQGHQPQHF.

The chain has TRBV6-5 and TRBJ2-4; weak D call: TRBD1 (6 bases). Germline V gives CDR1 MNHEY, CDR2 SVGAGI. V was cut by 6 bases and J by 3 bases, with 15 bases left in between. The CDR3 length is 15 residues. The CDR3 region has the DNA TGTGCCAGCAGCCCCCTGGACAGTAGCAAAAACATTCAGTACTTC. Translating it yields CASSPLDSSKNIQYF.

The gene calls are TRBV15 and TRBJ2-5; tentative D call: TRBD2 (5 bases). V was trimmed by 1 base and J by 5 bases, leaving 11 bases between them. Germline lookup yields CDR1 LNHNV and CDR2 YYDKDF (reference sequence). The CDR3 contains 14 residues. CDR3 residues: CATSRAGSLETQYF. The CDR3 nucleotides read TGTGCCACCAGCAGAGCTGGGAGCTTGGAGACCCAGTACTTC.

The chain carries TRBV7-9 and TRBJ1-2; 8 bases agree with TRBD1. CDR3 length: 14 residues. The junction had 8 bases not matched to a gene; V was cut back by 4 bases and J by 7 bases. Germline V gives CDR1 SEHNR, CDR2 FQNEAQ (reference sequence). CDR3 loop: CASSSDTGGLGYTF. The CDR3 bases are TGTGCCAGCAGCTCCGATACAGGGGGTCTTGGCTACACCTTC.

This clone was recorded once. The V call is TRBV27, the J call TRBJ2-7; D might be TRBD2 (6 bases). From germline, CDR1 is MNHEY and CDR2 SMNVEV (reference sequence). CDR3 length: 15 residues. V lost 5 bases to trimming and J lost 2 bases, with 16 bases between them. DNA for the CDR3: TGTGCCAGCAGTCTAAACCCCTCGGGGGCCTACGAGCAGTACTTC. This gives the protein CASSLNPSGAYEQYF.

J is TRBJ1-5 and V is TRBV5-1, with D tentatively TRBD1 (6 bases). Germline values: CDR1 SGHRS, CDR2 YFSETQ. V dropped 5 bases and J dropped 4 bases, with 10 bases sitting between them. The CDR3 is 13 residues long. The DNA for the CDR3 is TGCGCCAGCAGTCCACAGGGAAATCAGCCCCAGCATTTT. It codes for CASSPQGNQPQHF.

The gene calls are TRBV6-1 and TRBJ2-2; tentative D call: TRBD2 (6 bases). V lost 6 bases and J 4 bases, leaving 12 bases between the germline ends. CDR1 is MNHNS and CDR2 is SASEGT in the germline V gene. This CDR3 is 14 amino acids long. The DNA of the CDR3 is TGTGCCAGCAGGGAGGGGCACGCCACCGGGGAGCTGTTTTTT. The encoded protein is CASREGHATGELFF.

CDR3: CASSFDSSAKNIQYF. The CDR3, as DNA: TGTGCCAGCAGCTTCGACAGTAGCGCCAAAAACATTCAGTACTTC. The rearrangement joins TRBV7-2 to TRBJ2-4; a possible D gene is TRBD1 (5 bases). Germline V gene lookup returns CDR1 SGHTA and CDR2 FQGNSA. Trimming took 3 bases from V and 1 from J, leaving 10 bases between them. The CDR3 totals 15 residues.

This clone appeared a single time. This rearrangement joins TRBV27 to TRBJ2-5; 8 nucleotides align to TRBD1. Germline V gene lookup returns CDR1 MNHEY and CDR2 SMNVEV (reference sequence). The CDR3 sequence is 17 residues long. The ends lost 1 base at V and 2 bases at J; junction bases unmatched: 9. CDR3 in DNA: TGTGCCAGCAGTTTATTTCAGGGGGCAGGACAGCAAGAGACCCAGTACTTC. Translation: CASSLFQGAGQQETQYF.

CDR3 nucleotide sequence: TGTGCCAGCAGCCAAACACAGGGGTCCAACTATGGCTACACCTTC. Encoded protein: CASSQTQGSNYGYTF. The chain carries TRBV7-9 and TRBJ1-2, with 7 bases identical to TRBD1. Germline V lookup: CDR1 SEHNR, CDR2 FQNEAQ (reference sequence). This CDR3 contains 15 residues. Germline trimming cut 5 bases from V and 2 bases from J; bases unmatched to any gene: 8.

This chain links TRBV11-3 with TRBJ1-3; D is unresolved. Trimming shortened V by 3 bases and J by 2 bases, and 5 bases separated the two germline ends. The CDR3 sequence is 13 residues long. From germline, CDR1 is SGHNT and CDR2 YENEEA. The CDR3 sequence is CASSFGAGNTIYF. CDR3 sequence (DNA): TGTGCCAGCAGCTTCGGAGCTGGAAACACCATATATTTT.

Note on this clone: A read error may produce the germline difference seen at one junction end. Other nucleotide sequences from this sample produce the same CDR3. The chain employs TRBV7-6 and TRBJ2-3; TRBD2 agrees at 8 bases. The CDR3 length is 15 residues. Germline values: CDR1 SGHVS, CDR2 FNYEAQ. The CDR3 loop is CASSSGGVVTDTQYF. CDR3 bases: TGCGCCAGCAGCTCCGGGGGGGTAGTGACAGATACGCAGTATTTT.

This chain joins TRBV10-3 and TRBJ2-5; the D gene is possibly TRBD2 (5 bases). CDR3 size: 13 residues. CDR1 ENHRY and CDR2 SYGVKD come from the germline V gene. V was pared by 7 bases and J by 11 bases, with 20 bases between. In DNA form, the CDR3 reads TGTGCCATCAAAACCCTAGAGCTTGGGGAGCAGTACTTC. Its protein is CAIKTLELGEQYF.

This sequence joins TRBV7-2 and TRBJ2-3; 7 bases line up with TRBD1. CDR1 is SGHTA, CDR2 FQGNSA, per germline. V dropped 4 bases and J dropped 2; count of bases not matched to a gene: 9. The CDR3 sequence is 16 residues long. For the CDR3, the DNA is TGTGCCAGCAGCTCGCCAAGGGGGCGCGCCACAGATACGCAGTATTTT. It codes for CASSSPRGRATDTQYF.

V and J are TRBV2 and TRBJ2-7; D possibly corresponds to TRBD1 (6 bases). Germline values: CDR1 SNHLY, CDR2 FYNNEI. With 6 bases removed from V and 2 bases from J, the gap between germline ends came to 11 bases. This CDR3 spans 13 amino acids. As DNA, the CDR3 is TGTGCCAGCAGCAAACAGGGAACCTACGAGCAGTACTTC. It translates to CASSKQGTYEQYF.